This passage covers 10 T cell receptor beta chains from one sample sequenced in a study of blood T cell repertoires in COVID-19. Profiled with immunoSEQ multiplex PCR; TCRdb holds only in-frame clones, not every one. The profile shows a few hundred thousand clones, less than 90% of them singletons. Sequenced: peripheral blood. These receptors originate from an elderly woman with COVID-19, enrolled during active disease.

This chain connects TRBV7-8 to TRBJ1-6, with 11 bases lining up with TRBD1. V lost 5 bases and J lost 4; bases outside the gene matches: 4. The CDR3 is made up of 16 amino acids. Germline CDR1 and CDR2: SGHVS and FQNEAQ. CDR3 in DNA: TGTGCCAGCAGCCCCGGACAGGGGGCTTATAATTCACCCCTCCACTTT. It specifies CASSPGQGAYNSPLHF.

The chain carries TRBV5-1 and TRBJ1-1, with D unresolved. This CDR3 has 14 amino acids. V was clipped by 3 bases and J by 0 bases, with 9 bases between them. Germline V gene lookup returns CDR1 SGHRS and CDR2 YFSETQ. For the CDR3, the DNA is TGCGCCAGCAGCTCCAGTACAGTGAACACTGAAGCTTTCTTT. Its protein is CASSSSTVNTEAFF.

The chain has TRBV6-6 and TRBJ2-3, with D possibly being TRBD2 (5 bases). There are 16 residues in the CDR3. Trimming removed 0 bases at V and 0 bases at J, with 10 bases between. Germline lookup yields CDR1 MNHNY and CDR2 SVGAGI (reference sequence). The CDR3 DNA follows: TGTGCCAGCAGTTACTCGGGGAGTTCAAGCACAGATACGCAGTATTTT. It codes for CASSYSGSSSTDTQYF.

This clone was counted only a few times. The chain uses TRBV7-7 and TRBJ1-1; D is unclear. The V and J ends lost 2 bases and 0 bases respectively, with 4 bases between them. The length of the CDR3 is 13 residues. Looked up from germline, CDR1 is SSHAT and CDR2 is FNYEAQ (reference sequence). The DNA of the CDR3 is TGTGCCAGCAGCTTAACAGTGAACACTGAAGCTTTCTTT. Encoded protein: CASSLTVNTEAFF.

The V and J genes are TRBV6-6 and TRBJ2-7, with TRBD2 matching over 14 bases. Germline V lookup: CDR1 MNHNY, CDR2 SVGAGI (reference sequence). The CDR3 is 14 residues long. V was pared by 7 bases and J by 4 bases, with 3 bases of the junction left unmatched. The CDR3 DNA reads as TGTGCCAGCAAGGGACTAGCGGGGGTATACGAGCAGTACTTC. The encoded protein is CASKGLAGVYEQYF.

This clone was observed a handful of times. J is TRBJ2-7 and V is TRBV30; TRBD1 is a possible D gene (5 bases). The CDR3 has 12 amino acids. The germline V and J ends were trimmed by 7 bases and 3 bases, with 13 bases remaining between them. Germline V lookup: CDR1 GTSNPN, CDR2 SVGIG (reference sequence). CDR3 DNA: TGTGCCTTTGACAGAACCAGCTACGAGCAGTACTTC. As protein: CAFDRTSYEQYF. Full variable domain (remainder filled in from reference TRBV30 and TRBJ2-7): SQTIHQWPATLVQPVGSPLSLECTVEGTSNPNLYWYRQAAGRGLQLLFYSVGIGQISSEVPQNLSASRPQDRQFILSSKKLLLSDSGFYLCAFDRTSYEQYFGPGTRLTVT.

The J gene is TRBJ2-1, the V gene TRBV7-8; D unresolved. The germline V and J ends were trimmed by 5 bases and 1 base, with 12 bases remaining between them. Germline lookup yields CDR1 SGHVS and CDR2 FQNEAQ. The CDR3 is made up of 15 amino acids. DNA for the CDR3: TGTGCCAGCAGCCGATCCAGCGTATCCTACAATGAGCAGTTCTTC. Translation gives CASSRSSVSYNEQFF.

The rearrangement joins TRBV19 to TRBJ2-7; D possibly corresponds to TRBD1 (6 bases). Deletions cut 7 bases from V and 5 bases from J, with 12 bases between. This CDR3 is built from 12 residues. Germline values: CDR1 LNHDA, CDR2 SQIVND (reference sequence). The CDR3 protein is CASKIKGDEQYV. The CDR3 bases are TGTGCCAGTAAAATCAAGGGGGACGAGCAGTACGTC.

DNA of the CDR3: TGTGCCAGCAGCTTTGGGTTTTCGGACAGGGGTTGCCGACAGCCCCAGCATTTT. Protein: CASSFGFSDRGCRQPQHF. V is TRBV7-6 and J is TRBJ1-5, with 9 bases fitting TRBD1. CDR3 size: 18 residues. Germline-derived CDR1 and CDR2 are SGHVS and FNYEAQ. The junction had 16 bases not matched to a gene; V was cut back by 3 bases and J by 7 bases.

V and J are TRBV28 and TRBJ1-5; 10 bases are shared with TRBD1. Trimming cost V 6 bases and J 6 bases; bases outside gene matches: 5. Germline V gives CDR1 MDHEN, CDR2 SYDVKM. CDR3 length: 14 residues. The CDR3 sequence is CASRTGGASQPQHF. DNA of the CDR3: TGTGCCAGCAGGACAGGGGGCGCGAGTCAGCCCCAGCATTTT.